Listed here are 24 T cell receptor beta chains from one sample, sequenced in a study of blood T cell repertoires in COVID-19. The data were produced by immunoSEQ multiplex PCR, yet TCRdb's version contains in-frame clones alone and is incomplete. The data hold more than 130,000 clones, with almost 90% observed a single time. Sequencing was carried out using peripheral blood. These receptors were collected from a man in his fifties or sixties with active or convalescent COVID-19.

The chain combines TRBV18 with TRBJ1-1; tentatively, D is TRBD1 (5 bases). The CDR3 has 14 residues. The V end lost 3 bases, the J end lost 1 base, and 9 bases lay between the germline ends. Germline CDR1 reads KGHSH; CDR2 reads LQKENI. CDR3 residues: CASSPGLTNTEAFF. The DNA for the CDR3 is TGTGCCAGCTCACCGGGACTGACGAACACTGAAGCTTTCTTT.

This chain links TRBV3-1 (or the pseudogene TRBV3-2) with TRBJ2-3, with 10 bases matching TRBD2. The V segment lost 1 base and the J segment 7 bases; nucleotides outside the gene matches: 11. Looked up from germline, CDR1 is LGHDT and CDR2 is YNNKEL (reference sequence). CDR3 length: 17 amino acids. In DNA, the CDR3 is TGTGCCAGCAGCCAAGTTGGGCTAGCGGGAGCCCCCCATACGCAGTATTTT. Its translation: CASSQVGLAGAPHTQYF.

This chain joins TRBV29-1 and TRBJ1-2, with 7 bases aligning to TRBD1. Trimming at V came to 5 bases and at J to 6 bases, leaving 3 bases not matched to a gene. Germline V gene lookup returns CDR1 SQVTM and CDR2 ANQGSEA. The CDR3 spans 11 residues. Here the CDR3 DNA reads TGCAGCGTTCCGACAGGGAATGGCTACACCTTC. Residues: CSVPTGNGYTF. Complete variable domain (other parts from reference TRBV29-1 and TRBJ1-2): SAVISQKPSRDICQRGTSLTIQCQVDSQVTMMFWYRQQPGQSLTLIATANQGSEATYESGFVIDKFPISRPNLTFSTLTVSNMSPEDSSIYLCSVPTGNGYTFGSGTRLTVV.

This chain links TRBV7-6 with TRBJ2-6; 7 bases line up with TRBD1. V dropped 5 bases and J dropped 0; count of bases not matched to a gene: 7. This CDR3 contains 17 residues. CDR1 and CDR2 from the germline V gene are SGHVS and FNYEAQ. CDR3 sequence: CASSLPTGNSGANVLTF. The CDR3 DNA reads as TGTGCCAGCAGCCTCCCGACAGGGAACTCTGGGGCCAACGTCCTGACTTTC.

This chain links TRBV6-1 with TRBJ2-7; D remains ambiguous. The V gene's germline CDR1 is MNHNS and CDR2 SASEGT. The V gene lost 2 bases and the J gene lost 0 bases, with 14 bases spanning the gap. This CDR3 is 16 amino acids long. The CDR3, as DNA: TGTGCCAGCAGTGAATACGTGGGTAGGAGCTCCTACGAGCAGTACTTC. Amino acid sequence: CASSEYVGRSSYEQYF.

The chain joins TRBV7-2 to TRBJ1-3; D remains ambiguous. From germline, CDR1 is SGHTA and CDR2 FQGNSA. Trimming removed 1 base from V and 0 bases from J, with 10 bases in between. CDR3 size: 16 residues. The CDR3 DNA follows: TGTGCCAGCAGCTTAGGATCCTACGTCTCTGGAAACACCATATATTTT. It yields the protein CASSLGSYVSGNTIYF.

Concerning this clone itself: This sample also contains other DNA sequences that code for the same CDR3. The rearrangement uses TRBV3-1 (or the pseudogene TRBV3-2) and TRBJ1-1; TRBD1 is a possible D gene (5 bases). This CDR3 comprises 11 residues. V lost 6 bases to trimming and J lost 6 bases, with 8 bases between them. Germline CDR1 is LGHDT and CDR2 is YNNKEL (reference sequence). DNA of the CDR3: TGTGCCAGCAGGGGGGGTGCTGAAGCTTTCTTT. This gives the protein CASRGGAEAFF.

The chain links TRBV4-3 to TRBJ1-4, with D uncertain. Germline V CDR1 and CDR2: LGHNA, YSLEER. The length of the CDR3 is 16 residues. V was pared by 4 bases and J by 4 bases, with 16 bases between. The CDR3 DNA reads as TGCGCCAGCAGCCGCCTCAAAGACACGATTAATGAAAAACTGTTTTTT. It yields the protein CASSRLKDTINEKLFF.

There are a few counts of this clone. The same CDR3 also results from other DNA sequences found in this sample. The chain is built from TRBV27 and TRBJ2-3; 10 bases map to TRBD2. The V segment lost 2 bases and the J segment 3 bases; nucleotides outside the gene matches: 5. Germline CDR1 is MNHEY and CDR2 is SMNVEV (reference sequence). The CDR3 length is 16 residues. As DNA, the CDR3 is TGTGCCAGCAGTTTACTTGCTAGCGGGAGAACAGATACGCAGTATTTT. The encoded protein is CASSLLASGRTDTQYF.

This clone occurred a few times. V usage is TRBV28 and J usage is TRBJ2-7; D possibly corresponds to TRBD1 (6 bases). The CDR3 is made up of 13 amino acids. Trimming removed 7 bases at V and 0 bases at J, with 10 bases between. Looked up from germline, CDR1 is MDHEN and CDR2 is SYDVKM. The CDR3 sequence is CASIRGGSYEQYF. The CDR3 bases are TGTGCCAGCATCCGAGGGGGCTCCTACGAGCAGTACTTC.

V and J are TRBV6-5 and TRBJ1-1; tentatively, D is TRBD1 (5 bases). Trimming shortened V by 3 bases and J by 3 bases, and 14 bases separated the two germline ends. CDR3 length: 15 amino acids. CDR1 and CDR2 (germline): MNHEY, SVGAGI. The CDR3 DNA sequence: TGTGCCAGCAGTTATTCCGGGACGGGGGACACTGAAGCTTTCTTT. Translating gives CASSYSGTGDTEAFF.

The J gene is TRBJ1-1, the V gene TRBV19; 8 bases are a match to TRBD1. This CDR3 has 13 amino acids. V was clipped by 6 bases and J by 3 bases; unmatched bases: 3. Germline V gene lookup returns CDR1 LNHDA and CDR2 SQIVND (reference sequence). The CDR3 DNA is TGTGCCAGTAGCCAGACAGGGGACACTGAAGCTTTCTTT. The encoded protein is CASSQTGDTEAFF.

The rearrangement joins TRBV24-1 to TRBJ2-5, with 7 bases that match TRBD2. The V and J ends lost 2 bases and 4 bases, in that order; junction bases with no gene match: 6. The CDR3 is made up of 15 amino acids. Looked up from germline, CDR1 is KGHDR and CDR2 is SFDVKD. The CDR3 DNA follows: TGTGCCACCAGTGATTCACGCCAGCGGGGAGAGACCCAGTACTTC. Protein: CATSDSRQRGETQYF.

This chain connects TRBV28 to TRBJ2-7; 12 nucleotides align to TRBD2. Germline loops: CDR1 MDHEN, CDR2 SYDVKM. Trimming took 6 bases from V and 0 from J; bases not matched to a gene: 6. The CDR3 runs to 16 residues. The CDR3 bases are TGTGCCAGCAGCCCGACTAGCGGGAGCCTCTCCTACGAGCAGTACTTC. It specifies CASSPTSGSLSYEQYF.

V and J are TRBV11-1 and TRBJ2-1, with D possibly TRBD2 on 6 matching bases. Trimming took 5 bases from V and 5 from J, leaving 13 bases between them. This CDR3 is built from 14 residues. Germline V gene lookup returns CDR1 SGHAT and CDR2 FQDESV (reference sequence). CDR3 in DNA: TGTGCCAGCAGCCCATACCGGGGGAACAATGAGCAGTTCTTC. Residues: CASSPYRGNNEQFF.

V and J are TRBV27 and TRBJ2-5, with 9 bases that match TRBD1. CDR3 length equals 13 residues. Trimming took 6 bases from V and 5 from J; bases not matched to a gene: 4. Germline V CDR1 and CDR2: MNHEY, SMNVEV (reference sequence). CDR3 coding DNA: TGTGCCAGCAGCTGGGACAGGGCGGAGACCCAGTACTTC. This codes for CASSWDRAETQYF.

The genes are TRBV6-5 and TRBJ1-2; a weak D match, TRBD1 (5 bases). From germline, CDR1 is MNHEY and CDR2 SVGAGI. With 5 bases removed from V and 5 bases from J, the gap between germline ends came to 15 bases. This CDR3 is 14 amino acids long. The CDR3 DNA reads TGTGCCAGCAGTCCCAATGGGGGGAGGTATGGCTACACCTTC. Translated: CASSPNGGRYGYTF.

The chain links TRBV3-1 (or the pseudogene TRBV3-2) to TRBJ2-7, with D unclear. CDR1 LGHDT and CDR2 YNNKEL come from the germline V gene (reference sequence). The CDR3 contains 13 residues. V was shortened by 1 base and J by 3 bases, with 7 bases between the two germline ends. CDR3 in amino acids: CASSQVNSYEQYF. In DNA, the CDR3 is TGTGCCAGCAGCCAAGTTAATAGCTACGAGCAGTACTTC.

In the case of this clone: One end of the junction is discordant with germline, which a read error may explain. The rearrangement uses TRBV7-7 and TRBJ2-5; no clear D. The CDR3 has 13 amino acids. Germline V gene sequence: CDR1 SSHAT, CDR2 FNYEAQ (reference sequence). The CDR3 sequence is CASSLVSKETQYF. In DNA, the CDR3 is TGTGCTAGCAGCTTAGTCTCTAAGGAGACCCAGTACTTC. The variable domain in full, with the rest retrieved from reference TRBV7-7 and TRBJ2-5, is GAGVSQSPRYKVTKRGQDVTLRCDPISSHATLYWYQQALGQGPEFLTYFNYEAQPDKSGLPSDRFSAERPEGSISTLTIQRTEQRDSAMYRCASSLVSKETQYFGPGTRLLVL.

The chain recombines TRBV29-1 with TRBJ2-1, with D perhaps matching TRBD1 (6 bases). This CDR3 is 12 amino acids long. V dropped 4 bases and J dropped 6 bases, with 10 bases sitting between them. Germline CDR1 and CDR2: SQVTM and ANQGSEA. The CDR3 sequence is CSVVNRVNEQFF. Written as DNA, the CDR3 is TGCAGCGTTGTAAACAGGGTCAATGAGCAGTTCTTC.

The rearrangement links TRBV5-5 to TRBJ2-1; TRBD2 matches at 7 bases. Germline values: CDR1 SGHKS, CDR2 YYEKEE (reference sequence). Trimming took 4 bases from V and 12 from J; bases not matched to a gene: 10. This CDR3 comprises 13 residues. The CDR3 is CASSRLAEPGQFF. The DNA for the CDR3 is TGTGCCAGCAGCCGGCTAGCGGAACCTGGGCAGTTCTTC. The full variable domain, rest sourced from reference TRBV5-5 and TRBJ2-1, is DAGVTQSPTHLIKTRGQQVTLRCSPISGHKSVSWYQQVLGQGPQFIFQYYEKEERGRGNFPDRFSARQFPNYSSELNVNALLLGDSALYLCASSRLAEPGQFFGPGTRLTVL.

This chain links TRBV7-3 with TRBJ2-1; D uncertain. This CDR3 contains 13 residues. V lost 5 bases and J 0 bases, leaving 5 bases between the germline ends. CDR1 is SGHTA and CDR2 is FQGTGA in the germline V gene. For the CDR3, the DNA is TGTGCCAGCAGCCCAGGCTCCTACAATGAGCAGTTCTTC. This gives the protein CASSPGSYNEQFF. Combining the CDR3 with reference TRBV7-3 and TRBJ2-1 gives the whole variable domain GAGVSQTPSNKVTEKGKYVELRCDPISGHTALYWYRQSLGQGPEFLIYFQGTGAADDSGLPNDRFFAVRPEGSVSTLKIQRTERGDSAVYLCASSPGSYNEQFFGPGTRLTVL.

The chain has TRBV7-3 and TRBJ2-7, with TRBD1 matching over 10 bases. V lost 5 bases, J lost 3 bases, and 16 bases stayed unmatched. The CDR3 is 18 amino acids. Germline V gene data show CDR1 as SGHTA and CDR2 as FQGTGA. The CDR3: CASSLKRGPGQGYYEQYF. Here the CDR3 DNA reads TGTGCCAGCAGCCTAAAACGGGGACCGGGACAGGGGTACTACGAGCAGTACTTC.

This clone came up a few times. This rearrangement joins TRBV18 to TRBJ2-7; TRBD2 matches 8 bases. CDR1 is KGHSH and CDR2 is LQKENI in the germline V gene. V shed 3 bases, J shed 0 bases, and the junction held 7 bases outside the gene matches. The CDR3 spans 16 residues. Written as DNA, the CDR3 is TGTGCCAGCTCACCCGTCGGGAGGGGGGCCTCCTACGAGCAGTACTTC. Its translation: CASSPVGRGASYEQYF.